These 6 T cell receptor beta chains were sequenced from one sample in a study of T cells in localized non-small cell lung cancer (dated by TCRdb to between 2020 and 2021). Library generation was performed with the immunoSEQ multiplex PCR assay. TCRdb stores this immuneACCESS table with in-frame sequences only. Part of the clones is absent; in the studies checked, under half of the shortfall reflects unresolved V genes, and no reason is known for the rest. This sample comprises about 3,400 clones, 25% to 30% of them detected only once. The ten largest make up about 16% of the sample. The input for sequencing was lung tumor tissue, taken before any cancer treatment. The source of these receptors is a female donor older than 55 with stage I lung adenocarcinoma.

The chain is built from TRBV9 and TRBJ1-6; a weak D match, TRBD1 (5 bases). This CDR3 is 14 amino acids long. Germline lookup yields CDR1 SGDLS and CDR2 YYNGEE. V was shortened by 7 bases and J by 9 bases, with 17 bases between the two germline ends. The CDR3 nucleotides read TGTGCCAGCGGGCAGGCAGGGTTATTTTCACCCCTCCACTTT. Protein product: CASGQAGLFSPLHF. The whole variable domain, remainder taken from reference TRBV9 and TRBJ1-6, is DSGVTQTPKHLITATGQRVTLRCSPRSGDLSVYWYQQSLDQGLQFLIQYYNGEERAKGNILERFSAQQFPDLHSELNLSSLELGDSALYFCASGQAGLFSPLHFGNGTRLTVT.

The chain has TRBV29-1 and TRBJ2-3; 7 nucleotides line up with TRBD2. The CDR3 sequence is 13 residues long. V lost 7 bases to trimming and J lost 5 bases; unmatched junction nucleotides: 9. Germline lookup yields CDR1 SQVTM and CDR2 ANQGSEA. The CDR3 DNA reads as TGCAGCGGTCGCGGGGGTTATGGAGATACGCAGTATTTT. Its translation is CSGRGGYGDTQYF.

The chain employs TRBV18 and TRBJ1-3; a possible D gene is TRBD1 (5 bases). V lost 5 bases, J lost 4 bases, and 30 bases lay in between. The CDR3 totals 20 residues. Germline V gene sequence: CDR1 KGHSH, CDR2 LQKENI. CDR3 amino acids: CASSYPKRQGILNSGNTIYF. In DNA, the CDR3 is TGTGCCAGCTCATACCCGAAACGCCAGGGCATCCTTAACTCGGGAAACACCATATATTTT.

J is TRBJ1-2 and V is TRBV30, with 8 bases fitting TRBD1. Germline V gene lookup returns CDR1 GTSNPN and CDR2 SVGIG (reference sequence). CDR3 size: 12 residues. The junction had 8 bases not matched to a gene; V was cut back by 5 bases and J by 9 bases. The CDR3 sequence is CAWGQGSQRYTF. For the CDR3, the DNA is TGTGCCTGGGGACAGGGTAGCCAGCGCTACACCTTC.

This clone appeared a few times. The chain joins TRBV6-8 to TRBJ1-5; D is perhaps TRBD1 (5 bases). V gave up 5 bases and J gave up 3 bases, with 14 bases separating them. The germline gives CDR1 MNHGY, CDR2 SAAAGT. The CDR3 is made up of 15 amino acids. This CDR3 is CASSPLDSYNQPQHF. CDR3 nucleotides: TGTGCCAGCAGTCCCCTTGACAGTTACAATCAGCCCCAGCATTTT.

The chain employs TRBV6-8 and TRBJ1-5; TRBD1 agrees at 8 bases. The V gene end was trimmed by 7 bases and the J gene end by 7 bases; junction bases not matched to a gene: 12. Germline lookup yields CDR1 MNHGY and CDR2 SAAAGT. The CDR3 is made up of 15 amino acids. CDR3 DNA: TGTGCCAGCACTAAAATTTCAGGGGGCGGACAGCCCCAGCATTTT. Its translation: CASTKISGGGQPQHF.